This T cell receptor beta chain was recorded in a study of blood T cell repertoires in COVID-19. Study as a whole: The United States, Italy and Spain provided the acute and convalescent COVID-19 samples. PBMCs, B-cell-depleted T cells, or T cells were the source of the cDNA or gDNA that made up the material.

The CDR3 has 12 residues. The V end lost 7 bases, the J end lost 2 bases, and 11 bases lay between the germline ends. Germline V CDR1 and CDR2: SQVTM, ANQGSEA. Per the authors' pipeline: Amplification of reference gene primers provided the estimated nucleated cell counts. The protocol was immunoSEQ multiplex PCR, while the TCRdb copy is restricted to in-frame clones and leaves out a portion. The DNA gave D and trimming, while V, J and clone size come from that table. The sample includes around 170,000 clones, about 85% of them seen just once. Sequences were obtained from peripheral blood. The sequence derives from a man in his fifties or sixties with acute or convalescent COVID-19. The chain recombines TRBV29-1 with TRBJ2-5; D is possibly TRBD1 (6 bases). CDR3 amino acids: CSAHRAQETQYF. CDR3 nucleotide sequence: TGCAGCGCTCACAGGGCGCAAGAGACCCAGTACTTC.